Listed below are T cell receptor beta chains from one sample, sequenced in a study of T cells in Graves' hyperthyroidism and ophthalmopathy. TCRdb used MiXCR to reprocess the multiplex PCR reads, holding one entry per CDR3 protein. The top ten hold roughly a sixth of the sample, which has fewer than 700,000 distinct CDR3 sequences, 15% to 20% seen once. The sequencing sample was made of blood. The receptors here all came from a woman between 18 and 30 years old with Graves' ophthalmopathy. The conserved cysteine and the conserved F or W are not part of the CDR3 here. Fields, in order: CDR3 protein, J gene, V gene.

CDR3: SARAGRAVRYGYT
J: TRBJ1-2
V: TRBV20-1

CDR3: ASRLLGGPYNEQF
J: TRBJ2-1
V: TRBV6-2/TRBV6-3

CDR3: AIWPGQGSEQY
J: TRBJ2-7
V: TRBV10-3

CDR3: SVVGVTSNYGYT
J: TRBJ1-2
V: TRBV29-1

CDR3: AWASADFGEQF
J: TRBJ2-1
V: TRBV12-3/TRBV12-4

CDR3: ASSLGKNTGELF
J: TRBJ2-2
V: TRBV7-9

CDR3: ASSPHRTGDGTGELF
J: TRBJ2-2
V: TRBV7-9

CDR3: ASSWTYYNEQF
J: TRBJ2-1
V: TRBV27

CDR3: ASTDVNYGYT
J: TRBJ1-2
V: TRBV6-1

CDR3: ASSITKGTGSEAF
J: TRBJ1-1
V: TRBV19

CDR3: ASSPARHSYNEQF
J: TRBJ2-1
V: TRBV5-1

CDR3: ASSLAVREETQY
J: TRBJ2-5
V: TRBV7-9

CDR3: ASSSIAVTSGSYEQY
J: TRBJ2-7
V: TRBV27

CDR3: ASSERGWGPLNYGYT
J: TRBJ1-2
V: TRBV10-2

CDR3: ASSLDNNSPLH
J: TRBJ1-6
V: TRBV7-7

CDR3: SARSSGRGNEQF
J: TRBJ2-1
V: TRBV20-1

CDR3: AAAIKDTQPQH
J: TRBJ1-5
V: TRBV19

CDR3: ASSPSWGSETQY
J: TRBJ2-5
V: TRBV12-3/TRBV12-4

CDR3: ASSLTGGYEKLF
J: TRBJ1-4
V: TRBV28

CDR3: ASSYSKLGLSYEQY
J: TRBJ2-7
V: TRBV6-6

CDR3: SAPLFGGRGYEQY
J: TRBJ2-7
V: TRBV20-1

CDR3: ASSAGVKLGTDTQY
J: TRBJ2-3
V: TRBV5-6

CDR3: ASSFWGQENQPQH
J: TRBJ1-5
V: TRBV27

CDR3: ASSLGAAGVTEAF
J: TRBJ1-1
V: TRBV5-6

CDR3: ASSSTMRGLNNEQF
J: TRBJ2-1
V: TRBV7-3

CDR3: ASSQGGTGRKQY
J: TRBJ2-7
V: TRBV3-1

CDR3: ASSLIKDQGDANEKLF
J: TRBJ1-4
V: TRBV11-2

CDR3: ASTARGADTQY
J: TRBJ2-3
V: TRBV2

CDR3: ASSYSRQPFSGNTIY
J: TRBJ1-3
V: TRBV6-6

CDR3: ASSFAGGPGTDTQY
J: TRBJ2-3
V: TRBV28

CDR3: ASSPVAGGLNEQY
J: TRBJ2-7
V: TRBV7-2

CDR3: ASNHETPYNEQF
J: TRBJ2-1
V: TRBV5-1

CDR3: ASSVTGTSGDEQF
J: TRBJ2-1
V: TRBV7-2

CDR3: ASSQALETLGYT
J: TRBJ1-2
V: TRBV4-1

CDR3: ASSRSGGDQPQH
J: TRBJ1-5
V: TRBV18

CDR3: ASSVLGTSASYEQY
J: TRBJ2-7
V: TRBV7-2

CDR3: ASSITSGGAPDNEQF
J: TRBJ2-1
V: TRBV7-3

CDR3: ASSDIGVYGYT
J: TRBJ1-2
V: TRBV10-2

CDR3: ASTETGTANTEAF
J: TRBJ1-1
V: TRBV28

CDR3: ASNMLAGMESPLH
J: TRBJ1-6
V: TRBV6-1

CDR3: ASSLQGDTQY
J: TRBJ2-3
V: TRBV7-6

CDR3: ASSFPRGSAGYEQY
J: TRBJ2-7
V: TRBV7-8

CDR3: ASSGAGTGGPYT
J: TRBJ1-2
V: TRBV6-1

CDR3: ASFLSSDYGYT
J: TRBJ1-2
V: TRBV2

CDR3: ASSPIAGGPYNEQF
J: TRBJ2-1
V: TRBV7-3

CDR3: ASSERTSGMDTQY
J: TRBJ2-3
V: TRBV2

CDR3: ASSNPRAYNEQF
J: TRBJ2-1
V: TRBV6-2/TRBV6-3